This TCR beta chain was obtained from a study of blood T cell repertoires in COVID-19 (TCRdb year 2020). Study-wide context: Collaborator samples came from the United States, Italy and Spain and covered acute and convalescent phases of COVID-19. A de-identified subject ID, COVID-19 status, age in years and sex were almost always included in the sample metadata. Deeply sampled blood TCRbeta repertoires from subjects exposed to, actively infected with, or recovered from COVID-19 were included in the dataset. Where available, HLA class I and class II types were taken from metadata supplied by the sample provider and were not determined by assay-based typing. The samples were drawn from the first 160 participants of the ongoing ImmuneRACE study and from 1,200 or so subjects provided by 6 global collaborators. The material from the prospective study consisted of cDNA or gDNA derived from T cells, B-cell-depleted T cells, or PBMCs. The repertoires were released in a freely available public database intended as a resource for research on the immune response to SARS-CoV-2.

Compared with germline, V lacks 7 bases and J lacks 2 bases; bases without a gene match: 8. The germline V gene (reference sequence) gives CDR1 as MNHNY and CDR2 as SVGAGI. Including cysteine and phenylalanine, the CDR3 has 16 amino acids. Only CDR3 DNA remains: 48 bases, in frame from the first base. At one collaborating source in Seattle, patients were enrolled during active infection and were followed longitudinally through the course of disease. Each collaborating institution followed its own protocols to collect whole blood in K2EDTA tubes. For TCRbeta analysis, collaborator samples were shipped as frozen whole blood, as isolated PBMCs, or as DNA extracted from either sample type. Details on this clone: Its antigen is still unknown. No much larger clonotype is one base removed from it; base qualities were not supplied.

TCRbeta CDR3 regions were amplified from genomic DNA by means of the immunoSEQ Assay, a bias-controlled multiplex PCR. Regarding the original processing steps: The number of nucleated cells in each sample was estimated by amplification of reference gene primers within the assay. To quantify the absolute abundance of each unique TCRbeta CDR3 rearrangement, sequence reads were collapsed and filtered. For each sample, productive Simpson clonality was calculated as the square root of Simpson's diversity index across productive rearrangements. TCRdb carries this immuneACCESS record with in-frame sequences only. Its versions omit some clonotypes, under half of them owing to an unresolved V gene in the studies checked, with the rest unexplained. V and J calls and clone size are those listed in that table; D and trimming were worked out from the DNA. This sample gives about 260,000 clones in total; more than 70% of them show up just once. The ten most abundant clones make up around 11% of the sample.

Here is what the overall study found, with its caveats: Clinical and demographic metadata were provided uncurated, with the amount varying by source and participant.

The sequenced material came from peripheral blood. This TCR came from a woman aged 25 to 45 with COVID-19, enrolled during active disease. The rearrangement combines TRBV6-6 with TRBJ1-4; 9 junctional bases match TRBD1. The CDR3 loop reads CASTIGQGRTNEKLFF. Here is the DNA: TGTGCCAGCACCATTGGACAGGGGAGGACTAATGAAAAACTGTTTTTT.